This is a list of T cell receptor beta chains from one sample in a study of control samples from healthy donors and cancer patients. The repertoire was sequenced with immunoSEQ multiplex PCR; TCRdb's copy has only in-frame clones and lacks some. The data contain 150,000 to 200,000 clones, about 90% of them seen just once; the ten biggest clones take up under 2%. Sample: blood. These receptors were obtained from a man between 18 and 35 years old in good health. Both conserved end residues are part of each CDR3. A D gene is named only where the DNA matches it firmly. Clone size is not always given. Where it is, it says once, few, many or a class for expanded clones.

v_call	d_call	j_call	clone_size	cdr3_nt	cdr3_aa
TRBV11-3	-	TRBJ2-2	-	TGTGCCAGCAGCTTAGGGGGCTCGTTGAACACCGGGGAGCTGTTTTTT	CASSLGGSLNTGELFF
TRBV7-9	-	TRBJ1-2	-	TGTGCCAGCAGCTTAGCCACTAACTATGGCTACACCTTC	CASSLATNYGYTF
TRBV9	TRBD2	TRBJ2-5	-	TGTGCCAGCAGCGTAGTTGCGGGGGGGCCACAAGAGACCCAGTACTTC	CASSVVAGGPQETQYF
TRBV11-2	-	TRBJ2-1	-	TGTGCCAGCAGCTTAGTCAATAAGGTCCATGAGCAGTTCTTC	CASSLVNKVHEQFF
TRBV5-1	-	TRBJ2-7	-	TGCGCCAGCAGCTTGAGTCAGGCTGCCTACGAGCAGTACTTC	CASSLSQAAYEQYF
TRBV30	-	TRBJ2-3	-	TGTGCCTGGAGTGGGCGGGATACGCAGTATTTT	CAWSGRDTQYF
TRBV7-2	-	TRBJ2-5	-	TGTGCCAGCAGCGCCAGCGTTGAGGAGACCCAGTACTTC	CASSASVEETQYF
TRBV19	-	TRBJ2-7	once	TGTGCCAGTAGTAACGGAGTCTCCTACGAGCAGTACTTC	CASSNGVSYEQYF
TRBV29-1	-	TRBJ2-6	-	TGCAGCGTTGATCAGGGTGGGGCAGCTGGGGCCAACGTCCTGACTTTC	CSVDQGGAAGANVLTF
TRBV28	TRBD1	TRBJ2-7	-	TGTGCCAGCAGTTCCACACGGACGGACAGGGGTCCCTACGAGCAGTACTTC	CASSSTRTDRGPYEQYF
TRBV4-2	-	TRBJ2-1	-	TGTGCCAGCAGCCAAGCAGGTAGGGGGGGATACAATGAGCAGTTCTTC	CASSQAGRGGYNEQFF
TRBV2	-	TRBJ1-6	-	TGTGCCAGCAGTGTCGAGTTCGGGGATTCACCCCTCCACTTT	CASSVEFGDSPLHF